This T cell receptor beta chain is drawn from a study of human T cells and chemical hapten exposure. Study details: Patch tests put 0.01% DPC on the upper back, read at 6 days.

Germline V gene sequence: CDR1 MDHEN, CDR2 SYDVKM. V dropped 1 base and J dropped 6; count of bases not matched to a gene: 7. The CDR3 loop spans 16 amino acids. TCRdb itself ran the RACE reads through MiXCR, one entry per CDR3 protein. The sample holds around 56,000 distinct CDR3 sequences, roughly a tenth seen once. The sample holds a few counts of this clonotype. What it binds is not known. The sample's time point: pre-sensitization, week 0. Treatment defined: therapeutic diphenylcyclopropenone sensitization with weekly scalp DPC. The study's findings and limits: Versus controls, significantly more large CDR3 similarity clusters arose from expanded TCRs.

This chain joins TRBV28 and TRBJ1-5, with 9 bases identical to TRBD1. Source: whole blood, taken in connection with sensitization to the hapten diphenylcyclopropenone (DPC). The clonotype was recovered from a man between 35 and 55 years old with alopecia areata. Some clones in this sample may be carry-over from other donors' samples. CDR3 DNA sequence: TGTGCCAGCAGTTTATTAAAACAGGGGGCGTTTCAGCCCCAGCATTTT. This sequence encodes CASSLLKQGAFQPQHF.